This TCR beta chain was identified in a study of cytomegalovirus exposure and HLA in healthy donors. The study, taken as a whole, reports: Most TCR sequences were seen very rarely across donors, but some public TCRs occurred in many. Overall, roughly 160 TCR beta chains were annotated as cytomegalovirus-associated. Cytomegalovirus status was reportedly diagnosed by the classifier with high specificity and sensitivity.

J was trimmed by 4 bases and V by 1 base; bases with no gene match: 7. The CDR3 length is 15 residues. The germline CDR1 and CDR2 sequences are LNHNV and YYDKDF (reference sequence). A remark on this clone: Antigen specificity is unknown.

Here immunoSEQ multiplex PCR was the method, and the copy in TCRdb shows in-frame clones only, minus some. The data contain roughly 90,000 clones, around 84% of them singletons. The source of this sequence is a man between 18 and 29 years old in good health and CMV-seropositive. V usage is TRBV15 and J usage is TRBJ2-7; 7 positions agree with TRBD2. Sequencing was carried out using PBMCs. CDR3 sequence: CATSRGGSYAYEQYF. CDR3 DNA sequence: TGTGCCACCAGCAGAGGCGGGAGTTACGCTTACGAGCAGTACTTC.